The present T cell receptor beta chain was sequenced within a study of blood T cell repertoires in COVID-19. About the research overall: Acute and convalescent COVID-19 samples came from the United States, Italy and Spain. PBMCs, B-cell-depleted T cells, or T cells were the source of the cDNA or gDNA that made up the material.

Source study methods: Using reference gene primer amplification, nucleated cell counts were estimated. Sequencing used immunoSEQ multiplex PCR; TCRdb keeps in-frame clones, though not all of them. V and J calls and clone size are given by that table; D and trimming were obtained from the DNA. The data contain about 170,000 clones, about 86% of them seen just once; the ten biggest clones take up approximately 18%. There are 12 residues in the CDR3. Trimming took off 8 bases at V and 1 base at J, with 8 bases between the two ends. Germline CDR1 LGHDT, CDR2 YNNKEL (reference sequence). This clone was seen a single time.

The sequence was collected from an older woman who had recovered from COVID-19. The sample was peripheral blood. The V gene is TRBV3-1 (or the pseudogene TRBV3-2), the J gene TRBJ2-5; D might be TRBD2 (6 bases). The CDR3 coding sequence is TGTGCCAGCGGGGGGATCCAAGAGACCCAGTACTTC. Amino acid sequence: CASGGIQETQYF.